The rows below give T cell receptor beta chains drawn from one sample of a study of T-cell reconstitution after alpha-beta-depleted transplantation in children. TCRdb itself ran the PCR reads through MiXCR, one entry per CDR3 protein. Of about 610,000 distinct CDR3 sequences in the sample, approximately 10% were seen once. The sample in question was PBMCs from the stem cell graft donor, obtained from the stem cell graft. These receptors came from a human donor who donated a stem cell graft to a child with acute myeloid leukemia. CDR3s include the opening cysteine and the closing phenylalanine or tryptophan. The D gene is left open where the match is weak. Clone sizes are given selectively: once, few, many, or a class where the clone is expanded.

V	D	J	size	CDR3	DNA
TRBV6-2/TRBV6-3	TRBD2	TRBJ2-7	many	CASRRTSGSSEQYF	TGTGCCAGCAGGAGAACTAGCGGGTCCAGCGAGCAGTACTTC
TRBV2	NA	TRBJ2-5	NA	CASSALQGRWETQYF	TGTGCCAGCAGTGCTTTGCAGGGGCGATGGGAGACCCAGTACTTC
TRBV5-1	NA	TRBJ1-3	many	CASSYDSSSGNTIYF	TGCGCCAGCAGTTACGACTCAAGCTCTGGAAACACCATATATTTT
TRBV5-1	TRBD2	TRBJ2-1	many	CASSLLSGAGGPGDEQFF	TGCGCCAGCAGCTTGCTTTCCGGAGCGGGAGGGCCGGGAGATGAGCAGTTCTTC
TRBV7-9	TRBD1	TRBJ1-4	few	CASSSRQGGEKLFF	TGTGCCAGCAGCTCCAGACAGGGAGGAGAAAAACTGTTTTTT
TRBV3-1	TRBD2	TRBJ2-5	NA	CASSRRTSGRGQETQYF	TGTGCCAGCAGCCGACGGACTAGCGGGAGGGGGCAAGAGACCCAGTACTTC
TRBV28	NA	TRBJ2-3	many	CATQPSLSGTDTQYF	TGTGCCACCCAGCCCAGTTTATCGGGCACAGATACGCAGTATTTT
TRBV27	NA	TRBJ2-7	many	CASSGWDSGGGYEQYF	TGTGCCAGCAGCGGATGGGATAGCGGAGGGGGCTACGAGCAGTACTTC
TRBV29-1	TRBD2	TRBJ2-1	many	CSATSVAEQFF	TGCAGCGCGACTAGCGTAGCGGAGCAGTTCTTC
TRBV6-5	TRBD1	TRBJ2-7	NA	CASSYSGGQGTYEQYF	TGTGCCAGCAGTTACTCGGGGGGACAGGGGACCTACGAGCAGTACTTC
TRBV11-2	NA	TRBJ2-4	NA	CASSPLRGSIQYF	TGTGCCAGCAGCCCCCTCCGGGGAAGCATTCAGTACTTC
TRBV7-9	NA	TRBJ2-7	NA	CASSSYVTGDRLYEQYF	TGTGCCAGCAGCTCCTACGTGACGGGCGACCGACTCTACGAGCAGTACTTC
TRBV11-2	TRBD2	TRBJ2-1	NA	CASSLFVKTRAGGRVDNEQFF	TGTGCCAGCAGCTTATTTGTGAAGACTAGGGCGGGAGGGCGTGTGGACAATGAGCAGTTCTTC
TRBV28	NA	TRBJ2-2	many	CASSSRLDTGELFF	TGTGCCAGCAGTTCTCGGTTGGACACCGGGGAGCTGTTTTTT
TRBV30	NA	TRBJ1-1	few	CAWKESAGPEAFF	TGTGCCTGGAAGGAGTCCGCAGGCCCTGAGGCTTTCTTT
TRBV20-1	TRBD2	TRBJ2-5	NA	CSVKSGSGYEETQYF	TGCAGTGTTAAGAGCGGGAGTGGGTACGAAGAGACCCAGTACTTC
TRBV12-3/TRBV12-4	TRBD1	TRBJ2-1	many	CASRTTDRVAYNEQFF	TGTGCCAGCAGGACGACGGACAGGGTCGCCTACAATGAGCAGTTCTTC
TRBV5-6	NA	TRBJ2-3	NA	CASSFWRHTDTQYF	TGTGCCAGCAGCTTTTGGCGACACACAGATACGCAGTATTTT
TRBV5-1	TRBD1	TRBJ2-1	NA	CASSIHRGSVNEQFF	TGCGCCAGCAGCATACACAGGGGTTCGGTCAATGAGCAGTTCTTC
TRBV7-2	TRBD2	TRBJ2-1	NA	CASSLEGSGRRNEQFF	TGTGCCAGCAGCTTAGAAGGTAGCGGGAGGCGCAATGAGCAGTTCTTC
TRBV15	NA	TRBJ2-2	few	CATRKRSEGELFF	TGTGCCACCCGCAAGAGGAGCGAAGGGGAGCTGTTTTTT
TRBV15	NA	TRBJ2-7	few	CATSRAPDYEQYF	TGTGCCACCAGCAGAGCCCCGGACTACGAGCAGTACTTC
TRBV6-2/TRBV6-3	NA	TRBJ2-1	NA	CASSYSGREQFF	TGTGCCAGCAGTTACTCTGGGCGGGAGCAGTTCTTC